The 32 T cell receptor beta chains reported below all come from one sample, sequenced in a study of cytomegalovirus exposure and HLA in healthy donors. The PCR employed 60 Vbeta primers together with 13 Jbeta primers. The assay was immunoSEQ multiplex PCR, and TCRdb's table has in-frame clones only and misses some. This table holds around 80,000 clones, approximately 79% found once. Sequenced input: PBMCs. These TCRs come from a female donor in good health and CMV-seronegative.

V is TRBV5-1 and J is TRBJ1-6; TRBD1 might be the D (5 bases). Germline loops: CDR1 SGHRS, CDR2 YFSETQ. V gave up 4 bases and J gave up 6 bases, with 11 bases separating them. This CDR3 spans 14 amino acids. In nucleotides, the CDR3 is TGCGCCAGCAGCGGGACTGGGAGTAATTCACCCCTCCACTTT. Amino acid sequence: CASSGTGSNSPLHF.

The chain uses TRBV7-9 and TRBJ1-2, with TRBD1 matching over 9 bases. Trimming removed 4 bases from V and 7 bases from J; junction bases left unmatched: 7. CDR1 is SEHNR, CDR2 FQNEAQ, per germline (reference sequence). There are 14 residues in the CDR3. The CDR3 protein is CASSSSTGGIGYTF. In nucleotides, the CDR3 is TGTGCCAGCAGCTCATCGACAGGGGGAATTGGCTACACCTTC.

This clone was seen once. The chain uses TRBV7-6 and TRBJ1-5; no clear D gene. The germline CDR1 and CDR2 sequences are SGHVS and FNYEAQ. The V end was cut by 5 bases, the J end by 7 bases, with 9 bases between. The CDR3 extends over 12 amino acids. As DNA, the CDR3 is TGTGCCAGCAGCGACCTCGGGCAGCCCCAGCATTTT. Its protein is CASSDLGQPQHF.

V and J are TRBV10-1 and TRBJ2-3; 7 bases agree with TRBD2. The CDR3 spans 14 residues. CDR1 and CDR2 from the germline V gene are WNHNN and SYGVQD (reference sequence). Trimming removed 4 bases from V and 1 base from J; junction bases left unmatched: 2. The CDR3 sequence: CASSGTRGTDTQYF. In DNA form, the CDR3 reads TGCGCCAGCAGTGGGACTAGAGGCACAGATACGCAGTATTTT.

This chain joins TRBV28 and TRBJ1-2, with 8 nucleotides matching TRBD1. Per the germline V gene, CDR1 is MDHEN and CDR2 is SYDVKM. V shed 6 bases and J 8 bases; nucleotides not matched to a gene: 2. The CDR3 contains 11 residues. CDR3 in DNA: TGTGCCAGCAGCGACAGGGGCGGCTACACCTTC. This codes for CASSDRGGYTF.

This chain joins TRBV7-2 and TRBJ1-4; D is perhaps TRBD1 (6 bases). The CDR3 covers 16 residues. CDR1 is SGHTA and CDR2 is FQGNSA in the germline V gene. V lost 5 bases, J lost 0 bases, and 13 bases lay in between. The CDR3: CASSVRTAATNEKLFF. CDR3 DNA sequence: TGTGCCAGCAGCGTCCGGACAGCAGCAACTAATGAAAAACTGTTTTTT.

The chain recombines TRBV23-1 with TRBJ1-4; D unclear. TRBV23-1 is given ORF status, its function remaining uncertain. The CDR3 spans 13 residues. Trimming stripped 3 bases from V and 7 bases from J, with 9 bases between. CDR3 DNA: TGCGCCAGCAGTCAGCCTGGGAGTGAAAAACTGTTTTTT. This codes for CASSQPGSEKLFF.

Only a few counts were recorded for this clone. The V and J genes are TRBV4-1 and TRBJ1-1; the match to TRBD1 covers 9 bases. The CDR3 is 15 residues long. V gave up 3 bases and J gave up 3 bases; unmatched junction bases: 5. Germline V CDR1 and CDR2: MGHRA, YSYEKL. DNA of the CDR3: TGCGCCAGCAGCCAGAACAGGGGGCTGGACACTGAAGCTTTCTTT. Amino acid sequence: CASSQNRGLDTEAFF.

The chain carries TRBV20-1 and TRBJ1-1; 9 bases fit TRBD1. CDR3 size: 11 residues. V lost 3 bases, J lost 10 bases, and 3 bases stayed unmatched. From germline, CDR1 is DFQATT and CDR2 SNEGSKA (reference sequence). CDR3 sequence reads: CSASDRGRAFF. CDR3 in DNA: TGCAGTGCTAGCGACAGGGGGAGAGCTTTCTTT.

The V call is TRBV6-5, the J call TRBJ1-3; the match to TRBD1 covers 8 bases. The CDR3 extends over 15 amino acids. Per germline, CDR1 MNHEY and CDR2 SVGAGI. J gave up 4 bases and V 6 bases, and 8 bases lay outside the gene matches. CDR3 residues: CASSRTGPLGNTIYF. The CDR3 DNA reads TGTGCCAGCAGCCGGACAGGGCCGTTGGGAAACACCATATATTTT.

This clone was counted between two and nine times. The chain joins TRBV5-1 to TRBJ1-4; perhaps TRBD1 as D (5 bases). The germline V gene encodes CDR1 SGHRS and CDR2 YFSETQ. The CDR3 runs 15 residues. V was clipped by 0 bases and J by 2 bases, with 8 bases between them. Written as DNA, the CDR3 is TGCGCCAGCAGCTTGGGGGGCGCGACTAATGAAAAACTGTTTTTT. Translating gives CASSLGGATNEKLFF.

The chain uses TRBV28 and TRBJ2-5; no clear D gene. The V gene lost 4 bases and the J gene lost 7 bases, with 7 bases spanning the gap. Germline V gene data show CDR1 as MDHEN and CDR2 as SYDVKM. CDR3 length: 11 amino acids. CDR3 DNA: TGTGCCAGCAGTTCAGGAATGACCCAGTACTTC. Translation: CASSSGMTQYF. The whole variable domain, remainder taken from reference TRBV28 and TRBJ2-5, is DVKVTQSSRYLVKRTGEKVFLECVQDMDHENMFWYRQDPGLGLRLIYFSYDVKMKEKGDIPEGYSVSREKKERFSLILESASTNQTSMYLCASSSGMTQYFGPGTRLLVL.

The J gene is TRBJ1-3, the V gene TRBV9; D gene unclear. Germline V gene sequence: CDR1 SGDLS, CDR2 YYNGEE. This CDR3 region has 15 residues. Trimming took 0 bases from V and 0 from J, leaving 7 bases between them. The CDR3 region is CASSVAPVSGNTIYF. The CDR3 DNA reads TGTGCCAGCAGCGTAGCTCCAGTCTCTGGAAACACCATATATTTT.

CDR3 amino acids: CASSLARGTYNEQFF. As DNA, the CDR3 is TGCGCCAGCAGCTTGGCGAGGGGGACCTACAATGAGCAGTTCTTC. The gene calls are TRBV5-1 and TRBJ2-1; possibly TRBD1 for D (6 bases). Trimming pared 0 bases from V and 2 bases from J, leaving 9 bases between. The germline CDR1 and CDR2 sequences are SGHRS and YFSETQ. This CDR3 region has 15 residues.

The genes are TRBV19 and TRBJ1-4; tentative D call: TRBD1 (5 bases). The CDR3 is 15 amino acids. Trimming pared 7 bases from V and 3 bases from J, leaving 15 bases between. Germline-derived CDR1 and CDR2 are LNHDA and SQIVND (reference sequence). Written as DNA, the CDR3 is TGTGCCAGTAATGGGCAGGGATTGGCTAATGAAAAACTGTTTTTT. Protein: CASNGQGLANEKLFF.

This clone was observed a handful of times. The genes are TRBV5-1 and TRBJ1-6, with D unclear. The V and J ends lost 4 bases and 7 bases respectively, with 9 bases between them. Germline lookup yields CDR1 SGHRS and CDR2 YFSETQ. This CDR3 has 13 residues. The CDR3 loop is CASSRDTNSPLHF. The DNA for the CDR3 is TGCGCCAGCAGCCGGGATACCAATTCACCCCTCCACTTT.

This clone showed up just a few times. The J gene is TRBJ2-4, the V gene TRBV15, with 7 bases that match TRBD2. Trimming took 3 bases from V and 3 from J; bases not matched to a gene: 8. Germline values: CDR1 LNHNV, CDR2 YYDKDF (reference sequence). This CDR3 is built from 16 residues. DNA of the CDR3: TGTGCCACCAGCAGTTGGGGACTATCGGGCAAAAACATTCAGTACTTC. This gives the protein CATSSWGLSGKNIQYF.

This clone has ten or more counts. V and J are TRBV19 and TRBJ2-7; D might be TRBD2 (5 bases). This CDR3 has 15 amino acids. Germline CDR1 and CDR2: LNHDA and SQIVND (reference sequence). Trimming took off 5 bases at V and 2 bases at J, with 16 bases between the two ends. The CDR3 loop is CASSPRGVAAYEQYF. DNA of the CDR3: TGTGCCAGTAGTCCCCGGGGAGTTGCGGCCTACGAGCAGTACTTC.

V gene TRBV7-8 combines with J gene TRBJ2-7; possible D gene TRBD2, 6 bases. Deletions cut 6 bases from V and 4 bases from J, with 13 bases between. The CDR3 runs 13 residues. From germline, CDR1 is SGHVS and CDR2 FQNEAQ. The CDR3 DNA reads as TGTGCCAGCAGATGTAGGGACTGTTACGAGCAGTACTTC. It yields the protein CASRCRDCYEQYF.

The table lists this clone with a count of one. The genes are TRBV4-1 and TRBJ1-5; 10 bases are shared with TRBD1. This CDR3 is 17 amino acids long. V was pared by 4 bases and J by 5 bases, with 11 bases of the junction left unmatched. Germline CDR1 and CDR2: MGHRA and YSYEKL. The CDR3 DNA reads as TGCGCCAGCAGCCGCGGGACAGGGGACGGGAGCGATCAGCCCCAGCATTTT. Protein sequence: CASSRGTGDGSDQPQHF.

V is TRBV4-1 and J is TRBJ2-2; D may be TRBD2 (6 bases). CDR1 and CDR2 from the germline V gene are MGHRA and YSYEKL. V was pared by 3 bases and J by 7 bases, with 9 bases between. This CDR3 has 13 amino acids. Here the CDR3 reads CASSQTSIGELFF. CDR3 DNA sequence: TGCGCCAGCAGCCAGACTAGTATCGGGGAGCTGTTTTTT.

The J gene is TRBJ1-2, the V gene TRBV5-8, with D possibly matching TRBD1 (5 bases). Trimming stripped 1 base from V and 2 bases from J, with 18 bases between. In germline, CDR1 is SGHTS, CDR2 YDEGEE. The CDR3 is 17 amino acids. The DNA for the CDR3 is TGTGCCAGCAGCTTGACCTCCGGGGGTTATACGAACTATGGCTACACCTTC. Its translation: CASSLTSGGYTNYGYTF.

The rearrangement uses TRBV5-1 and TRBJ2-7; 10 bases align to TRBD1. The germline gives CDR1 SGHRS, CDR2 YFSETQ. V lost 0 bases, J lost 1 base, and 7 bases stayed unmatched. The CDR3 has 17 amino acids. CDR3 residues: CASSLEPPGQGSYEQYF. The CDR3 DNA follows: TGCGCCAGCAGCTTGGAACCTCCGGGACAGGGGTCCTACGAGCAGTACTTC.

This chain connects TRBV7-9 to TRBJ1-2, with 8 bases that match TRBD1. V shed 5 bases and J 4 bases; nucleotides not matched to a gene: 6. This CDR3 has 14 residues. Germline CDR1 SEHNR, CDR2 FQNEAQ (reference sequence). The CDR3 is CASSAGQGGYGYTF. CDR3 nucleotides: TGTGCCAGCAGCGCCGGACAGGGCGGCTATGGCTACACCTTC.

The chain uses TRBV19 and TRBJ1-2, with 9 bases lining up with TRBD1. Germline V CDR1 and CDR2: LNHDA, SQIVND (reference sequence). The CDR3 is made up of 14 amino acids. V lost 3 bases, J lost 5 bases, and 4 bases stayed unmatched. CDR3 protein: CASSIQGTGYGYTF. In DNA form, the CDR3 reads TGTGCCAGTAGTATCCAGGGGACAGGGTATGGCTACACCTTC.

V is TRBV27 and J is TRBJ2-7, with 8 bases identical to TRBD2. Germline-derived CDR1 and CDR2 are MNHEY and SMNVEV (reference sequence). CDR3 length: 15 residues. The V and J ends lost 4 bases and 4 bases, in that order; junction bases with no gene match: 9. The CDR3 protein is CASSSGTSGVYEQYF. The CDR3 nucleotides are TGTGCCAGCAGTTCCGGGACTAGTGGCGTGTACGAGCAGTACTTC.

This clone has just a few counts. The rearrangement links TRBV19 to TRBJ1-4; 7 bases agree with TRBD1. The CDR3 is 13 amino acids. J lost 5 bases, V lost 6 bases, and 3 bases had no gene match. The germline CDR1 and CDR2 sequences are LNHDA and SQIVND (reference sequence). CDR3 region: CASSPGQNEKLFF. The CDR3 nucleotides read TGTGCCAGTAGCCCGGGACAGAATGAAAAACTGTTTTTT.

Written as DNA, the CDR3 is TGTGCCAGCAGTGAACGTCAAAACAGAGATACGCAGTATTTT. It encodes CASSERQNRDTQYF. The chain is built from TRBV2 and TRBJ2-3; D gene ambiguous. V was pared by 2 bases and J by 5 bases, with 11 bases between. The CDR3 spans 14 residues. CDR1 is SNHLY, CDR2 FYNNEI, per germline.

This clone qualifies as medium-sized (0.01 to 0.1%). The J gene is TRBJ1-5, the V gene TRBV25-1; 8 nucleotides match TRBD1. The length of the CDR3 is 14 residues. CDR1 and CDR2 (germline): MGHDK, SYGVNS. V lost 6 bases and J lost 5; bases outside the gene matches: 6. CDR3 sequence: CASSATGAYQPQHF. In DNA form, the CDR3 reads TGTGCCAGCAGCGCGACAGGGGCCTATCAGCCCCAGCATTTT.

This clone was seen a single time. J is TRBJ2-7 and V is TRBV27; 8 bases map to TRBD2. Germline values: CDR1 MNHEY, CDR2 SMNVEV (reference sequence). After removal of 6 bases from V and 2 bases from J, the junction contained 9 bases not matched to a gene. This CDR3 region has 15 residues. CDR3 bases: TGTGCCAGCAGCGCCTCGACTAGCGCGACCTACGAGCAGTACTTC. Translating it yields CASSASTSATYEQYF.

The chain has TRBV4-2 and TRBJ2-6; perhaps TRBD1 as D (6 bases). In germline, CDR1 is LGHNA, CDR2 YNFKEQ. The V gene lost 8 bases and the J gene lost 0 bases, with 11 bases spanning the gap. This CDR3 is built from 15 residues. The CDR3 spells CASWDMSSGANVLTF. As DNA, the CDR3 is TGTGCCAGCTGGGACATGAGCTCTGGGGCCAACGTCCTGACTTTC.

V and J are TRBV30 and TRBJ2-1; 10 bases line up with TRBD2. This CDR3 comprises 14 residues. V gave up 7 bases and J gave up 6 bases; unmatched junction bases: 9. Germline V gene lookup returns CDR1 GTSNPN and CDR2 SVGIG (reference sequence). The CDR3 sequence: CASPRLAGVNEQFF. CDR3 nucleotide sequence: TGTGCCTCCCCCAGGCTAGCGGGAGTCAATGAGCAGTTCTTC.